This record concerns one TCR beta chain sequence. Its specific antigen is unknown. The input lacks base qualities; no much larger clone sits a single base away. The data are from a study of blood T cell repertoires in COVID-19 (TCRdb year 2020). Looking at the study overall: Collaborator samples came from the United States, Italy and Spain and covered acute and convalescent phases of COVID-19. The dataset comprised deeply sampled blood TCRbeta repertoires from subjects exposed to, actively infected with, or recovered from COVID-19. The prospective study material was composed of cDNA or gDNA derived from T cells, B-cell-depleted T cells, or PBMCs. The repertoires were made available in a free public database intended to serve as a resource for research on the immune response to SARS-CoV-2. Nearly every sample came with metadata listing a de-identified subject ID, COVID-19 status, age in years and sex. Samples came from the ongoing ImmuneRACE study (first 160 participants) plus 1,254 subjects from 6 global collaborators. Where available, HLA class I and class II types were obtained from metadata supplied by the sample provider rather than from assay-based typing. Study-level results and caveats: Clinical and demographic metadata were provided uncurated, with the amount varying by source and participant.

Whole blood was collected in K2EDTA tubes by collaborating institutions according to the institutions' own protocols. For TCRbeta analysis, collaborators shipped samples in one of three forms: frozen whole blood, isolated PBMCs, or DNA extracted from either of those sample types. V is shortened by 10 bases, J by 8 bases, and the region joining them spans 20 bases. CDR1 and CDR2, looked up from the germline V gene, are MDHEN and SYDVKM. The CDR3 runs 13 residues from the cysteine to the phenylalanine. Left in the record is the CDR3 DNA by itself, 39 bases read in frame from the first base. TCRbeta CDR3 regions were amplified from genomic DNA using the immunoSEQ Assay, a bias-controlled multiplex PCR. In the paper's pipeline: Within the assay, amplification of reference gene primers was used to estimate how many nucleated cells each sample contained. To quantify the absolute abundance of each unique TCRbeta CDR3 rearrangement, sequence reads were collapsed and filtered. For each sample, productive Simpson clonality was calculated by taking the square root of Simpson's diversity index across productive rearrangements. This is the immuneACCESS table as TCRdb keeps it, with only in-frame sequences that have V and J called. A part of the clones is gone; compared with another copy, unresolved V genes explain less than half, and the rest is unexplained. V, J and clone size were drawn from that table, and D and trimming were deduced from the DNA. The sample contains roughly 92,000 clones, over 80% of them found a single time. The ten largest account for 31% of the sample.

The specimen sequenced was peripheral blood. The source is a woman over 75 with active or convalescent COVID-19. The chain links TRBV28 with TRBJ1-2; TRBD1 is perhaps the D gene, given 5 matching bases. The nucleotides read TGTGCCACCCGATTTGGAGGGACTCACGGCTACACCTTC. Protein translation: CATRFGGTHGYTF.